This TCR beta chain was sequenced in a study of blood T cell repertoires in COVID-19. About the study: The study drew acute and convalescent COVID-19 samples from the United States, Italy and Spain.

Method: immunoSEQ multiplex PCR; TCRdb's copy keeps in-frame clones and lacks some. The data hold fewer than 200,000 clones, with around 76% observed a single time. The sequence derives from an older woman with COVID-19, enrolled during active disease. The sequencing input was peripheral blood.

CDR3 DNA: TGTGCCAGCAGCCAAGATGGGGGGGATGAGCAGTTCTTC. This gives the protein CASSQDGGDEQFF. The rearrangement links TRBV4-2 to TRBJ2-1; TRBD2 matches at 7 bases. The CDR3 covers 13 residues. Germline trimming cut 0 bases from V and 8 bases from J; bases unmatched to any gene: 1. Germline V gene data show CDR1 as LGHNA and CDR2 as YNFKEQ.